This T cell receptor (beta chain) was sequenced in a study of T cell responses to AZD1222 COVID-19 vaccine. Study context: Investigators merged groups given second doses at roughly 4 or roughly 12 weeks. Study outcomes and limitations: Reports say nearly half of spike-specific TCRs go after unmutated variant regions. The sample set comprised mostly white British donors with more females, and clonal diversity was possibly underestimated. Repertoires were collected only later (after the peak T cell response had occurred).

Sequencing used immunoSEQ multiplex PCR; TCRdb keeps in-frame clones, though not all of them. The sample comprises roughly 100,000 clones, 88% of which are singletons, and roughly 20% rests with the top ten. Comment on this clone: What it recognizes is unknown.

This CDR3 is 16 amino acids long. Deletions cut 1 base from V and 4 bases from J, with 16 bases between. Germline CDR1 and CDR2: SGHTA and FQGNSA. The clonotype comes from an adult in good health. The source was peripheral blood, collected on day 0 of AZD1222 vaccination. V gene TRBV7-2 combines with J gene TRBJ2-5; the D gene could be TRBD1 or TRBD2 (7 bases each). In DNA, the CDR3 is TGTGCCAGCAGCTTAGGGCAGGGGGGGTTTGGAGAGACCCAGTACTTC. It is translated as CASSLGQGGFGETQYF.